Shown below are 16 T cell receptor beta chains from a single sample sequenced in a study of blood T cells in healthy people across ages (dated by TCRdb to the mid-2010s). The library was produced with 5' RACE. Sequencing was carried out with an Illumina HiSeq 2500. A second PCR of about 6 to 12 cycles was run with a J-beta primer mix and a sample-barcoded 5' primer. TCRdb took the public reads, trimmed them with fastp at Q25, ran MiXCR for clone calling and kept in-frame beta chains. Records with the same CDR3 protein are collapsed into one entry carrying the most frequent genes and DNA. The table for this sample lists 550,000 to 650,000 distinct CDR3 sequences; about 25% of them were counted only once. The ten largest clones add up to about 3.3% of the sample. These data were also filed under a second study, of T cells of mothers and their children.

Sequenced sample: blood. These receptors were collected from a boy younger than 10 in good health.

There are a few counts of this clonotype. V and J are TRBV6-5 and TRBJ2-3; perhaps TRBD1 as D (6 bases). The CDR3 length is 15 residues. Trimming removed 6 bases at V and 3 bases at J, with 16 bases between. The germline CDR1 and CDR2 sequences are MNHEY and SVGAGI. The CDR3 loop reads CASSRPGVGTDTQYF. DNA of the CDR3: TGTGCCAGCAGCCGACCAGGGGTAGGGACAGATACGCAGTATTTT.

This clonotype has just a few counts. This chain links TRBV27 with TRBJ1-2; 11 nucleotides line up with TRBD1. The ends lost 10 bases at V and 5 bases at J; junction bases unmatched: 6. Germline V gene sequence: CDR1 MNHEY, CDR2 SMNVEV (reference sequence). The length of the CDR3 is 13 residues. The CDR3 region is CATRDRGFYGYTF. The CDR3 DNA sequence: TGTGCCACCAGGGACAGGGGGTTTTATGGCTACACCTTC.

The CDR3: CASSQARGGYEQYF. The CDR3 nucleotides are TGCGCCAGCAGCCAAGCCAGGGGAGGGTACGAGCAGTACTTC. This chain connects TRBV4-3 to TRBJ2-7; possibly TRBD2 for D (7 bases). CDR1 is LGHNA and CDR2 is YSLEER in the germline V gene. V shed 1 base and J shed 4 bases, with 11 bases lying between them. The CDR3 is 14 amino acids.

The CDR3 sequence: CASRAGRATGELFF. CDR3 bases: TGTGCCAGCAGGGCGGGGCGGGCCACCGGGGAGCTGTTTTTT. V is TRBV6-5 and J is TRBJ2-2; a weak D match, TRBD2 (6 bases). V was shortened by 6 bases and J by 4 bases, with 12 bases between the two germline ends. The CDR3 extends over 14 amino acids. CDR1 and CDR2 (germline): MNHEY, SVGAGI.

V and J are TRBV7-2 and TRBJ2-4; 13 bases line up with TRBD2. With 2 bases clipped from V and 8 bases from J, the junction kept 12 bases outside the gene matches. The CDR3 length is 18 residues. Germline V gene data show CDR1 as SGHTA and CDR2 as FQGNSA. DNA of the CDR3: TGTGCCAGCAGCTTAATCGGCGAAACTAGCGGGAGGGTTCACATTCAGTACTTC. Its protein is CASSLIGETSGRVHIQYF.

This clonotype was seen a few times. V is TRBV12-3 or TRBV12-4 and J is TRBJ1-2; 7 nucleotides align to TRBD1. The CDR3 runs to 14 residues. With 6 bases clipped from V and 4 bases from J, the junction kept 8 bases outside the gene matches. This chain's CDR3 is CASSRQGRVYGYTF. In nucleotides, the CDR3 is TGTGCCAGCAGCCGACAGGGAAGGGTCTATGGCTACACCTTC.

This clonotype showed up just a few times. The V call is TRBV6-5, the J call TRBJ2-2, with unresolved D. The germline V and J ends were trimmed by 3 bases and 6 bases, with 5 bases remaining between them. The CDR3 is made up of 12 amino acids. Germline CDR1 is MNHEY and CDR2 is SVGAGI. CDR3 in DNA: TGTGCCAGCAGTTATAGGTCCGGGGAGCTGTTTTTT. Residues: CASSYRSGELFF.

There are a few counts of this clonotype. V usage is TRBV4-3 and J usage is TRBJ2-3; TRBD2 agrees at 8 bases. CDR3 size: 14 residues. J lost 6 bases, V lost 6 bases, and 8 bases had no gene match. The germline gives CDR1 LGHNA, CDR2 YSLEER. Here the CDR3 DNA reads TGCGCCAGCAGTCTGGGACTAGGATCGGATACGCAGTATTTT. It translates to CASSLGLGSDTQYF.

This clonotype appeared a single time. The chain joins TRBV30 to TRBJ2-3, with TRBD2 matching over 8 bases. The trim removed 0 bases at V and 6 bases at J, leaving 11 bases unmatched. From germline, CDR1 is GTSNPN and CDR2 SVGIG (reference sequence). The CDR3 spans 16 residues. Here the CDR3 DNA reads TGTGCCTGGAGTGTACTTGGCGGGGGGATTTCGGATACGCAGTATTTT. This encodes CAWSVLGGGISDTQYF. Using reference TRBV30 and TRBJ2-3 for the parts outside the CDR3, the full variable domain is SQTIHQWPATLVQPVGSPLSLECTVEGTSNPNLYWYRQAAGRGLQLLFYSVGIGQISSEVPQNLSASRPQDRQFILSSKKLLLSDSGFYLCAWSVLGGGISDTQYFGPGTRLTVL.

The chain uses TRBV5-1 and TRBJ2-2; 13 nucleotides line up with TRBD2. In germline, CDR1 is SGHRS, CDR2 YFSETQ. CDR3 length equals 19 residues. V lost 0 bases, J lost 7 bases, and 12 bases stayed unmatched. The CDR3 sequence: CASSLVPTGLAGVFGELFF. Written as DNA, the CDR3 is TGCGCCAGCAGCTTGGTCCCCACCGGACTAGCGGGAGTGTTCGGGGAGCTGTTTTTT.

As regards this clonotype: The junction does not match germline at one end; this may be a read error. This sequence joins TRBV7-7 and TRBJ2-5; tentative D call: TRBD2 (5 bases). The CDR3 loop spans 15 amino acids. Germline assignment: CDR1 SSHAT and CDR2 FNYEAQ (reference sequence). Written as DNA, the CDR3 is TGTGCTAGCAGTTTGGAAAGACGCAGCGGAGAGACCCAGCACTTC. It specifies CASSLERRSGETQHF. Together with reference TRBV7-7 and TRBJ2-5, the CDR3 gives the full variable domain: GAGVSQSPRYKVTKRGQDVTLRCDPISSHATLYWYQQALGQGPEFLTYFNYEAQPDKSGLPSDRFSAERPEGSISTLTIQRTEQRDSAMYRCASSLERRSGETQHFGPGTRLLVL.

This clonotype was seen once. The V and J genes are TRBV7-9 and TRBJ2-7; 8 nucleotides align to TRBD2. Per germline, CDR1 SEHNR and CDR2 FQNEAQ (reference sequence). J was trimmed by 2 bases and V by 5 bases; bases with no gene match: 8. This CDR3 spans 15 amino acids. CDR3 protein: CASSGPGLGAYEQYF. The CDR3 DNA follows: TGTGCCAGCAGCGGTCCGGGACTAGGGGCCTACGAGCAGTACTTC.

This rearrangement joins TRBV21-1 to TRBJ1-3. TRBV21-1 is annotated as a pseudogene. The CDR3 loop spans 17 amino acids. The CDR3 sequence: CASSKVGRQNSGNTIYF. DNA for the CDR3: TGTGCCAGCAGCAAGGTTGGGAGACAGAACTCTGGAAACACCATATATTTT.

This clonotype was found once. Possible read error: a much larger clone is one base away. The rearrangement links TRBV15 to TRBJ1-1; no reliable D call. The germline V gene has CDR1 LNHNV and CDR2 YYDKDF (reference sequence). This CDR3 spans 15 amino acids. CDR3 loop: CATNRDVTVNTEAFF. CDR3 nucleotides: TGTGCCACCAACAGAGATGTGACGGTGAACACTGAAGCTTTCTTT.

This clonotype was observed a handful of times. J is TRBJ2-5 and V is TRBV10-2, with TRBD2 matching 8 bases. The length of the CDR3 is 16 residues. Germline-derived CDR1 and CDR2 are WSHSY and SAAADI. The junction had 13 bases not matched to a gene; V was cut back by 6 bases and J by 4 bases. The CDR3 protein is CASSIPLEAGAETQYF. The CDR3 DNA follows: TGCGCCAGCAGCATCCCTCTAGAAGCGGGAGCAGAGACCCAGTACTTC.

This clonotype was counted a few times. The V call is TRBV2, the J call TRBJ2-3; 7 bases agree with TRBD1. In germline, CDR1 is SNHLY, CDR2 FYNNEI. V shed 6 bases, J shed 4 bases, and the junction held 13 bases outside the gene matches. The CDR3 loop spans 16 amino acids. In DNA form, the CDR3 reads TGTGCCAGCAGAGCCGACAGGGTAGGGTCGGCAGATACGCAGTATTTT. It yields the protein CASRADRVGSADTQYF.